This T cell receptor beta chain appears in the sequencing data of a study of T cells in Graves' hyperthyroidism and ophthalmopathy. This CDR3 region has 14 residues. Per the germline V gene, CDR1 is MNHEY and CDR2 is SMNVEV (reference sequence). Trimming pared 6 bases from V and 7 bases from J, leaving 16 bases between. Amplification targeted TCR beta CDR3 regions from RNA transcripts. RT-PCR in the first round (using the HTBI primer set) targeted the TCR CDR3. TCRdb reprocessed the multiplex PCR reads with MiXCR, giving one entry per CDR3 protein. This repertoire shows approximately 300,000 distinct CDR3 sequences, around 16% found once; its top ten account for 33%. This clonotype appeared a few times.

Sample: blood. This receptor was identified in a man under 40 with Graves' hyperthyroidism. V is TRBV27 and J is TRBJ1-5; tentatively, D is TRBD1 (6 bases). The CDR3 is CASRPGDQGQPQHF. Written as DNA, the CDR3 is TGTGCCAGCAGGCCGGGGGACCAGGGGCAGCCCCAGCATTTT.